The sequence of this TCR beta chain was determined in a study of beta chain features in type 1 diabetes. As for the study in general: Analysis included roughly 100 million sorted cells drawn from all samples. Findings and caveats of the study: Among all four CD4+ subsets, Type 1 diabetes patients had TCRB CDR3s that were moderately but significantly shorter.

Remarks on this clone: As yet, its antigen is unknown.

Of the isolated RNA, all was reverse transcribed, and so the sequenced material was expressed TCRB transcripts. Sequenced naive, central memory and regulatory T cell samples produced an average of roughly 3.5 million reads. Produced via immunoSEQ multiplex PCR; TCRdb's table is partial and in-frame only. The sample consists of hundreds of thousands of clones, 9.3% of them appearing once. Trimming pared 5 bases from V and 6 bases from J, leaving 12 bases between. The CDR3 has 13 amino acids. Germline V lookup: CDR1 SGHRS, CDR2 YFSETQ. The specimen sequenced was central memory CD4+ T cells from blood. The J gene is TRBJ1-3, the V gene TRBV5-1, with a possible D match to TRBD1 (6 bases). The receptor was derived from a man aged 25-45 years with type 1 diabetes. This CDR3 reads CASRQGSENTIYF. For the CDR3, the DNA is TGCGCCAGCAGGCAGGGGAGTGAAAACACCATATATTTT.